Described below is a single T cell receptor (beta chain) sequence and its context. The sample comes from a study of T cell responses to AZD1222 COVID-19 vaccine. The ends were cut back, 0 bases at V and 1 base at J, with 16 bases in the middle. Germline CDR1 reads SGHRS; CDR2 reads YFSETQ. The CDR3 is 17 amino acids. Assay: immunoSEQ multiplex PCR; the TCRdb copy retains only in-frame clones and omits some. The sample has more than 75,000 clones; roughly nine tenths are singletons. This clonotype was sampled from an adult who received the AZD1222 COVID-19 vaccine. The material sequenced was peripheral blood, taken 28 days after the second AZD1222 dose. The gene calls are TRBV5-1 and TRBJ1-1; no definite D call. CDR3 sequence reads: CASSLGNTSPGNTEAFF. For the CDR3, the DNA is TGCGCCAGCAGCTTGGGGAATACCTCCCCAGGGAACACTGAAGCTTTCTTT. Variable domain in full (rest from reference TRBV5-1 and TRBJ1-1): KAGVTQTPRYLIKTRGQQVTLSCSPISGHRSVSWYQQTPGQGLQFLFEYFSETQRNKGNFPGRFSGRQFSNSRSEMNVSTLELGDSALYLCASSLGNTSPGNTEAFFGQGTRLTVV.